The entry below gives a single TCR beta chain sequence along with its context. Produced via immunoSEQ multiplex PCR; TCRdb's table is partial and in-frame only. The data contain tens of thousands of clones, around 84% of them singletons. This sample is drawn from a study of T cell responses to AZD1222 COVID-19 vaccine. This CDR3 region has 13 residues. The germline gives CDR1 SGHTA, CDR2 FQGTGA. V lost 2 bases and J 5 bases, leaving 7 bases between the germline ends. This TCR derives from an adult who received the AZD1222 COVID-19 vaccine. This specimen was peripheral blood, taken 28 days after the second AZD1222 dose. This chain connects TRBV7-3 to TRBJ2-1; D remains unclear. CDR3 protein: CASSLGRDNEQFF. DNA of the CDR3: TGTGCCAGCAGCTTAGGTCGGGACAATGAGCAGTTCTTC.